This T cell receptor beta chain appears in the sequencing data of a study of OX40 agonist ivuxolimab in advanced cancers. As concerns this clone: Its antigen is still unknown.

The CDR3 has 17 residues. In germline, CDR1 is SGHRS, CDR2 YFSETQ. V shed 0 bases, J shed 5 bases, and the junction held 9 bases outside the gene matches. Data came from immunoSEQ multiplex PCR; TCRdb stores just in-frame clones and leaves some out. The sample lists 60,000 to 85,000 clones, around 87% occurring once. Study findings and constraints: Some nonresponders additionally presented with little normalized T-cell clonal expansion.

The receptor's source is an adult with an advanced solid tumor such as melanoma, head and neck, liver or kidney cancer. This rearrangement joins TRBV5-1 to TRBJ2-1; 9 bases align to TRBD1. This specimen was CD4+ or CD8+ T cells sorted from blood, taken in a trial of the OX40 agonist ivuxolimab. CDR3 region: CASSLGGQGQGNNEQFF. The CDR3 bases are TGCGCCAGCAGCTTGGGGGGACAGGGACAGGGCAACAATGAGCAGTTCTTC.